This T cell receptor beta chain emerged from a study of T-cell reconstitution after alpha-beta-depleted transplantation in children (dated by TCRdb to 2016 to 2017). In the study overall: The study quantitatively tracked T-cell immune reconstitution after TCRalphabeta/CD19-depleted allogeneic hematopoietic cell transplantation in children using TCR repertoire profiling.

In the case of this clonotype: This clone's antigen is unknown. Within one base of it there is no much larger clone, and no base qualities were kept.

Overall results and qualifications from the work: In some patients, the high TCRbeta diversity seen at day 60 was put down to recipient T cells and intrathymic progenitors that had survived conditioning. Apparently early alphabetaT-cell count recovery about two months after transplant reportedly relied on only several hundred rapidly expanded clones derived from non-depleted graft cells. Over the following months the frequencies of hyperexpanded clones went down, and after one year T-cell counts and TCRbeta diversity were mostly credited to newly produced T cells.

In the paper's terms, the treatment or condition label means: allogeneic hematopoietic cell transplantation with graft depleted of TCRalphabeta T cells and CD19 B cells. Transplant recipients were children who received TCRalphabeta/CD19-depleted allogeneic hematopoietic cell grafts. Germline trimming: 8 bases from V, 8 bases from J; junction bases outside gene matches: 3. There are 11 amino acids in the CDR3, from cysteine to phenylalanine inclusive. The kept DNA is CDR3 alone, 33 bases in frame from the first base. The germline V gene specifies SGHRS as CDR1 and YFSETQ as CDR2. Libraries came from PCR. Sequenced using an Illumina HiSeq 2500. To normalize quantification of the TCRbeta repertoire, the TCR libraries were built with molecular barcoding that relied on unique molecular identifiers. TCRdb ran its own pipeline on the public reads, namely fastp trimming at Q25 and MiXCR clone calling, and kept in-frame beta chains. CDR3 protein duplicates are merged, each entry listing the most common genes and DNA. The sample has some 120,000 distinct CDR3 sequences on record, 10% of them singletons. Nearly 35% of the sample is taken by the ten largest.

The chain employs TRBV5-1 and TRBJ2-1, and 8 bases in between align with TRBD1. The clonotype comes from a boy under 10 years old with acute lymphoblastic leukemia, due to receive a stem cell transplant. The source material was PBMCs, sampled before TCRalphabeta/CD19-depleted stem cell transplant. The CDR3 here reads CASQGADEQFF. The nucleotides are TGCGCCAGTCAGGGGGCCGATGAGCAGTTCTTC. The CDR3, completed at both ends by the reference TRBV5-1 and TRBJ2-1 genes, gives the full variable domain KAGVTQTPRYLIKTRGQQVTLSCSPISGHRSVSWYQQTPGQGLQFLFEYFSETQRNKGNFPGRFSGRQFSNSRSEMNVSTLELGDSALYLCASQGADEQFFGPGTRLTVL.